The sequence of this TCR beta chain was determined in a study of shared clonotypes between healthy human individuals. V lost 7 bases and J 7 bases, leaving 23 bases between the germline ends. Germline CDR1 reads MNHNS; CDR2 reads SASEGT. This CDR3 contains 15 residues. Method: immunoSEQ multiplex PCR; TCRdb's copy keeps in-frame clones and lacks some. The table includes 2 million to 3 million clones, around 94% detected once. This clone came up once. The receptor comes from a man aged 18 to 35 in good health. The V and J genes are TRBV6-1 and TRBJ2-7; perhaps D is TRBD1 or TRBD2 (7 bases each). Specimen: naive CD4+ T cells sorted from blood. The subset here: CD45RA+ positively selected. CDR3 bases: TGTGCCAGCACCCTTTCCAGCACAGGGGAGGGGGAGCAGTACTTC. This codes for CASTLSSTGEGEQYF.